This T cell receptor beta chain was obtained from a study of OX40 agonist ivuxolimab in advanced cancers. Study information: Patients assigned to dose escalation were diagnosed with hepatocellular carcinoma, melanoma, renal cell or head and neck cancer. Aged about 20 to 85 with a mean of about 60 years, they were more than 80% male. Participants could have had prior anti-PD-1, anti-PD-L1 or anti-CTLA-4 therapy, and less than 45% had some.

Overall study results and limits: The investigators did not determine what antigen specificity the expanded peripheral T cells had.

The method was immunoSEQ multiplex PCR; TCRdb's version includes in-frame clones alone and lacks a portion of them. The repertoire holds roughly 19,000 clones, with 75% to 90% as singletons. With regard to this clone: The antigen is unknown.

The source is an adult with an advanced solid tumor such as melanoma, head and neck, liver or kidney cancer. The sequencing here drew on CD4+ or CD8+ T cells sorted from blood, taken in a trial of the OX40 agonist ivuxolimab.

CDR3 DNA: TGTGCCAGCAGTGATTCACTAGCGGGAGTCCCCTACGAGCAGTACTTC. Translation: CASSDSLAGVPYEQYF. V is TRBV2 and J is TRBJ2-7; 11 nucleotides agree with TRBD2. The CDR3 runs to 16 residues. Germline CDR1 is SNHLY and CDR2 is FYNNEI. V lost 3 bases to trimming and J lost 2 bases; unmatched junction nucleotides: 6.